Listed below are T cell receptor beta chains from one sample, sequenced in a study of T cells expressing NK-cell markers. After re-calling the 5' RACE reads, TCRdb lists one entry per CDR3 protein, DNA absent. This listing includes 350,000 to 500,000 distinct CDR3 sequences. The sequencing input was blood T cells: a sorted CD56 or NKG2C T cell subset, CD4+ or CD8+ T cells, or bulk PBMC T cells (not recorded which). Receptors originate from a woman between 18 and 69 years old in good health. Each CDR3 is given with its conserved first and last residue. Clone size is given for some rows only: seen once, a few or many times, or a class if the clone is expanded.

v_call: TRBV3-1; j_call: TRBJ2-7; clone_size: .; cdr3_aa: CASSQDITGWNEQYF
v_call: TRBV7-2; j_call: TRBJ1-1; clone_size: .; cdr3_aa: CASSLAPLGQPNTEAFF
v_call: TRBV10-3; j_call: TRBJ2-1; clone_size: .; cdr3_aa: CAISEMDGGGEQFF
v_call: TRBV6-2/TRBV6-3; j_call: TRBJ2-4; clone_size: .; cdr3_aa: CASTLMGQNIQYF
v_call: TRBV7-9; j_call: TRBJ1-1; clone_size: .; cdr3_aa: CASSLVLQGGSEAFF
v_call: TRBV7-9; j_call: TRBJ2-4; clone_size: .; cdr3_aa: CASSLEWKNIQYF
v_call: TRBV4-3; j_call: TRBJ1-5; clone_size: .; cdr3_aa: CASSQDGRDQPQHF
v_call: TRBV7-2; j_call: TRBJ2-2; clone_size: .; cdr3_aa: CASSPSGSGELFF
v_call: TRBV20-1; j_call: TRBJ2-5; clone_size: .; cdr3_aa: CSAPDRGRETQYF
v_call: TRBV7-2; j_call: TRBJ2-7; clone_size: .; cdr3_aa: CASSLGAGGIYEQYF
v_call: TRBV6-2/TRBV6-3; j_call: TRBJ2-7; clone_size: .; cdr3_aa: CASSYTSGSYEQYF
v_call: TRBV4-2; j_call: TRBJ1-2; clone_size: .; cdr3_aa: CASSQEGSPGGDGYTF
v_call: TRBV27; j_call: TRBJ2-3; clone_size: .; cdr3_aa: CASSLFHRGAGTDTQYF
v_call: TRBV20-1; j_call: TRBJ1-2; clone_size: .; cdr3_aa: CSASPPGVYGYTF
v_call: TRBV10-3; j_call: TRBJ1-4; clone_size: .; cdr3_aa: CAISLDRVEKLFF
v_call: TRBV27; j_call: TRBJ2-3; clone_size: .; cdr3_aa: CASSFSTANTDTQYF
v_call: TRBV24-1; j_call: TRBJ2-1; clone_size: .; cdr3_aa: CATRGAGGNEQFF
v_call: TRBV29-1; j_call: TRBJ2-7; clone_size: .; cdr3_aa: CSVSGLAGDEQYF
v_call: TRBV7-9; j_call: TRBJ1-5; clone_size: .; cdr3_aa: CASSPLQANQPQHF
v_call: TRBV6-1; j_call: TRBJ1-5; clone_size: .; cdr3_aa: CASRTAGTGDQPQHF
v_call: TRBV28; j_call: TRBJ1-2; clone_size: .; cdr3_aa: CASTAGTGEFYGYTF
v_call: TRBV6-1; j_call: TRBJ2-1; clone_size: .; cdr3_aa: CASSSAGGWVGVYNEQFF
v_call: TRBV30; j_call: TRBJ2-5; clone_size: .; cdr3_aa: CAWSPLQGGETQYF
v_call: TRBV12-3/TRBV12-4; j_call: TRBJ1-2; clone_size: .; cdr3_aa: CASSGGQGAYGYTF
v_call: TRBV9; j_call: TRBJ2-1; clone_size: .; cdr3_aa: CASSSPGLDAYNEQFF
v_call: TRBV7-9; j_call: TRBJ2-7; clone_size: .; cdr3_aa: CASSLPSDYYEQYF
v_call: TRBV10-3; j_call: TRBJ2-7; clone_size: .; cdr3_aa: CAISGGQGDEQYF
v_call: TRBV12-3/TRBV12-4; j_call: TRBJ2-7; clone_size: .; cdr3_aa: CASSLEGARKYEQYF
v_call: TRBV20-1; j_call: TRBJ2-1; clone_size: .; cdr3_aa: CSARDRDWGYNEQFF
v_call: TRBV21-1; j_call: TRBJ2-2; clone_size: .; cdr3_aa: CASSPSGLAGVGGELFF
v_call: TRBV12-3/TRBV12-4; j_call: TRBJ1-6; clone_size: .; cdr3_aa: CASEGNLNSPLHF
v_call: TRBV19; j_call: TRBJ2-7; clone_size: .; cdr3_aa: CASSTGTRGGHEQYF
v_call: TRBV12-3/TRBV12-4; j_call: TRBJ1-3; clone_size: .; cdr3_aa: CASTRTGVSGNTIYF
v_call: TRBV19; j_call: TRBJ2-3; clone_size: .; cdr3_aa: CASSIDLRSTDTQYF
v_call: TRBV13; j_call: TRBJ2-5; clone_size: .; cdr3_aa: CASTQGARIETQYF
v_call: TRBV28; j_call: TRBJ2-3; clone_size: medium-sized; cdr3_aa: CASSPIGLLTNTQYF
v_call: TRBV12-3/TRBV12-4; j_call: TRBJ2-1; clone_size: .; cdr3_aa: CASSYGATYNNEQFF
v_call: TRBV3-1; j_call: TRBJ1-3; clone_size: .; cdr3_aa: CASSPGKGPSGNTIYF
v_call: TRBV20-1; j_call: TRBJ2-1; clone_size: .; cdr3_aa: CSAAGTRLEQFF
v_call: TRBV24-1; j_call: TRBJ2-2; clone_size: .; cdr3_aa: CATSDRPLRELFF
v_call: TRBV6-2/TRBV6-3; j_call: TRBJ2-5; clone_size: .; cdr3_aa: CASSLDGGGTETQYF
v_call: TRBV20-1; j_call: TRBJ2-7; clone_size: .; cdr3_aa: CSARDSDSYEQYF
v_call: TRBV15; j_call: TRBJ2-2; clone_size: .; cdr3_aa: CATSRQFTGELFF
v_call: TRBV12-3/TRBV12-4; j_call: TRBJ2-3; clone_size: .; cdr3_aa: CASSLWKGADTQYF
v_call: TRBV20-1; j_call: TRBJ1-6; clone_size: .; cdr3_aa: CSASSLFPDSSNSPLHF
v_call: TRBV29-1; j_call: TRBJ2-7; clone_size: .; cdr3_aa: CSIQGGAYEQYF
v_call: TRBV18; j_call: TRBJ2-1; clone_size: .; cdr3_aa: CASSPPVLADYNEQFF
v_call: TRBV7-3; j_call: TRBJ2-1; clone_size: .; cdr3_aa: CASSSSEYNEQFF
v_call: TRBV7-7; j_call: TRBJ2-5; clone_size: .; cdr3_aa: CASSLKGAEETQYF
v_call: TRBV27; j_call: TRBJ2-7; clone_size: .; cdr3_aa: CASARSRYPGYEQYF
v_call: TRBV7-3; j_call: TRBJ2-3; clone_size: .; cdr3_aa: CASSGGTSGSTDTQYF
v_call: TRBV25-1; j_call: TRBJ2-5; clone_size: .; cdr3_aa: CASSDSGPPGAQYF
v_call: TRBV29-1; j_call: TRBJ2-7; clone_size: .; cdr3_aa: CSVSLPPNTYEQYF
v_call: TRBV20-1; j_call: TRBJ2-2; clone_size: .; cdr3_aa: CSARERLVRDTGELFF
v_call: TRBV12-3/TRBV12-4; j_call: TRBJ2-5; clone_size: .; cdr3_aa: CASRMTANQETQYF
v_call: TRBV12-3/TRBV12-4; j_call: TRBJ1-5; clone_size: .; cdr3_aa: CASSAGNSNQPQHF
v_call: TRBV25-1; j_call: TRBJ1-2; clone_size: .; cdr3_aa: CASRGQTTANYGYTF
v_call: TRBV25-1; j_call: TRBJ2-5; clone_size: .; cdr3_aa: CASSRGRAETQYF
v_call: TRBV20-1; j_call: TRBJ2-7; clone_size: .; cdr3_aa: CSAGTSGDKFYEQYF